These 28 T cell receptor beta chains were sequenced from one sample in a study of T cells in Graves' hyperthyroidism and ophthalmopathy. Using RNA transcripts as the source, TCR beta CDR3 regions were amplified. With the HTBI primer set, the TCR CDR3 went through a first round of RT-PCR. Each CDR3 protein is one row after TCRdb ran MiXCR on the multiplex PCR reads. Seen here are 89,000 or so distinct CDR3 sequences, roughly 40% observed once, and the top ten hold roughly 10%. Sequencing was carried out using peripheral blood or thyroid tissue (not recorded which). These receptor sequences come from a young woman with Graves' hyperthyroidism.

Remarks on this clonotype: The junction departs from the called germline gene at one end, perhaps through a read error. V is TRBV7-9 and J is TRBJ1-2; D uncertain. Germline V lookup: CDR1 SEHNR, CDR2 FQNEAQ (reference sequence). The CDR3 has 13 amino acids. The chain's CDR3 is CASSQDELYGYTF. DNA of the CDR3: TGCGCCAGCAGCCAAGATGAACTATATGGCTACACCTTC.

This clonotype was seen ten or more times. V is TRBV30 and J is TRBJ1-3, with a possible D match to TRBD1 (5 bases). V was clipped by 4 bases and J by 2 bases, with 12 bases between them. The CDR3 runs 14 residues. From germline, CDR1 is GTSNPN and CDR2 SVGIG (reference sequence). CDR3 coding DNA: TGTGCCTGGAAGGAGGGGACGGCTGGAAACACCATATATTTT. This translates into CAWKEGTAGNTIYF.

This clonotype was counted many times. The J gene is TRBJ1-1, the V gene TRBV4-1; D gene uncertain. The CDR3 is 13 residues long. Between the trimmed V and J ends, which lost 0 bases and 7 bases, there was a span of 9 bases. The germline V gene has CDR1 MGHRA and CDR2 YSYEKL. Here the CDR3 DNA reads TGCGCCAGCAGCCAAGATGAGTGGGATGAAGCTTTCTTT. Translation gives CASSQDEWDEAFF.

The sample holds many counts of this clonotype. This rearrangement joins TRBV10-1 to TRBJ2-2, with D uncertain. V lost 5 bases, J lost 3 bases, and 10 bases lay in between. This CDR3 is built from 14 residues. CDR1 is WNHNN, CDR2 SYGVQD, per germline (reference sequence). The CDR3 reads CASSTQRDTGELFF. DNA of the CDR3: TGCGCCAGCAGTACACAGAGAGACACCGGGGAGCTGTTTTTT.

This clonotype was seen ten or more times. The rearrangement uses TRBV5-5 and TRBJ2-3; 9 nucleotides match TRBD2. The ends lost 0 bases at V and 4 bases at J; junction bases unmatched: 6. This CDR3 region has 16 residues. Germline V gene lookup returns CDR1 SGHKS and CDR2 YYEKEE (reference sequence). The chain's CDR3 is CASSLGLAGWADTQYF. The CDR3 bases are TGTGCCAGCAGCTTGGGGCTAGCGGGATGGGCAGATACGCAGTATTTT.

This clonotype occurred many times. CDR3 nucleotide sequence: TGTGCCAGCAGCTTAACGCCCGACGAGCTAAACCCTAACTATGGCTACACCTTC. It codes for CASSLTPDELNPNYGYTF. The V and J genes are TRBV7-3 and TRBJ1-2; D ambiguous. The V gene lost 0 bases and the J gene lost 0 bases, with 17 bases spanning the gap. The V gene's germline CDR1 is SGHTA and CDR2 FQGTGA. This CDR3 has 18 amino acids. Combining the CDR3 with reference TRBV7-3 and TRBJ1-2 gives the whole variable domain GAGVSQTPSNKVTEKGKYVELRCDPISGHTALYWYRQSLGQGPEFLIYFQGTGAADDSGLPNDRFFAVRPEGSVSTLKIQRTERGDSAVYLCASSLTPDELNPNYGYTFGSGTRLTVV.

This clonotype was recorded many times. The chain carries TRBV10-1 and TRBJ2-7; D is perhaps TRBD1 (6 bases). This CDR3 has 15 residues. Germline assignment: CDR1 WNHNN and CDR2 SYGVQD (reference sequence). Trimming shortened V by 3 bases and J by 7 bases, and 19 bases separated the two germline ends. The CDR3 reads CASSEWPRGQREQYF. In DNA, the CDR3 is TGCGCCAGCAGTGAATGGCCCAGGGGCCAGCGGGAGCAGTACTTC.

The CDR3: CASSPPPGRVGTGELFF. Here the CDR3 DNA reads TGTGCCAGCAGCCCCCCCCCGGGACGCGTCGGGACCGGGGAGCTGTTTTTT. The V call is TRBV7-2, the J call TRBJ2-2; D might be TRBD1 or TRBD2, each matching 5 bases. CDR3 length: 17 amino acids. Trimming took 5 bases from V and 5 from J, leaving 21 bases between them. Germline V gene data show CDR1 as SGHTA and CDR2 as FQGNSA. The whole variable domain, remainder taken from reference TRBV7-2 and TRBJ2-2, is GAGVSQSPSNKVTEKGKDVELRCDPISGHTALYWYRQSLGQGLEFLIYFQGNSAPDKSGLPSDRFSAERTGGSVSTLTIQRTQQEDSAVYLCASSPPPGRVGTGELFFGEGSRLTVL.

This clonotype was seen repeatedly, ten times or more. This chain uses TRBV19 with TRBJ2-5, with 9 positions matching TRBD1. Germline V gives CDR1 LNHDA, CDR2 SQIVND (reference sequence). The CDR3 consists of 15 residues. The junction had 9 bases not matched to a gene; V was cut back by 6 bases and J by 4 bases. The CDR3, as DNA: TGTGCCAGTAGGCGCCGGGACAGGGTAGGAGAGACCCAGTACTTC. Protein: CASRRRDRVGETQYF.

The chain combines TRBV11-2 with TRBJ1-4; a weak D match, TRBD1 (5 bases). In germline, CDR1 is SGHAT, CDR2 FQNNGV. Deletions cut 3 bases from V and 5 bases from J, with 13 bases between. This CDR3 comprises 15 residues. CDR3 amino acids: CASSLETGGNEKLFF. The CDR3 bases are TGTGCCAGCAGCTTGGAAACAGGAGGGAATGAAAAACTGTTTTTT.

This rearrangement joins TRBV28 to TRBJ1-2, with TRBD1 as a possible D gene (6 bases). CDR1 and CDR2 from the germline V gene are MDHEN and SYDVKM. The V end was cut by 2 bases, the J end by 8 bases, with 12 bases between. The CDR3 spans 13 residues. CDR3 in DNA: TGTGCCAGCAGTTTAACAGGGCTCCGAGGCTACACCTTC. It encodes CASSLTGLRGYTF.

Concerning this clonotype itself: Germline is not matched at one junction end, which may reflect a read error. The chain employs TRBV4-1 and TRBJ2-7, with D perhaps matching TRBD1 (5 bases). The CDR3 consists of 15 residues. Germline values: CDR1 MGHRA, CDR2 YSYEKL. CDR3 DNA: TGTGCCAGCAGCCAGACGCAGGGTGGGTCCTACGAGCAGTACTTC. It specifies CASSQTQGGSYEQYF.

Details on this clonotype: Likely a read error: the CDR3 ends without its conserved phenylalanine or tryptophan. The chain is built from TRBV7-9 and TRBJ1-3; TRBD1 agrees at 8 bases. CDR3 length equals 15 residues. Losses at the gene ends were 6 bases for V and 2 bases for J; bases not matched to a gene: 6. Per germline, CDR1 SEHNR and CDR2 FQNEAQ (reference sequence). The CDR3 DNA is TGTGCCAGCAGAGGACAGGGAGAGACTGGAAACACCATATATCTT. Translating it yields CASRGQGETGNTIYL.

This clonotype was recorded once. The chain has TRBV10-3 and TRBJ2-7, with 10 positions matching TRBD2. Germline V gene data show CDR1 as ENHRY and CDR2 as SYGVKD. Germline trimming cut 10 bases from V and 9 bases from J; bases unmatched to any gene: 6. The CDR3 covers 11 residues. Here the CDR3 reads CATGTSETQYF. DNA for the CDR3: TGTGCCACTGGGACTAGCGAAACGCAGTACTTC.

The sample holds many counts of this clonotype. CDR3 residues: CASSEVVRGYLPSGNTIYF. CDR3 nucleotide sequence: TGTGCCAGCAGTGAAGTGGTCAGGGGGTATCTCCCTTCTGGAAACACCATATATTTT. The rearrangement uses TRBV6-5 and TRBJ1-3, with 7 nucleotides matching TRBD1. This CDR3 contains 19 residues. The J segment lost 1 base and the V segment lost 5 bases, leaving 17 bases of the junction unmatched. Germline loops: CDR1 MNHEY, CDR2 SVGAGI.

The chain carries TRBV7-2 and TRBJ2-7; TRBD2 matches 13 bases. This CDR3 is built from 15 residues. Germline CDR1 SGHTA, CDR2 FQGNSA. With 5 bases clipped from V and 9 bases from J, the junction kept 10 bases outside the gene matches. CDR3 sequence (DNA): TGTGCCAGCAGCCCCGGGACTAGCGGGACCATCAGGCAGTACTTC. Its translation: CASSPGTSGTIRQYF.

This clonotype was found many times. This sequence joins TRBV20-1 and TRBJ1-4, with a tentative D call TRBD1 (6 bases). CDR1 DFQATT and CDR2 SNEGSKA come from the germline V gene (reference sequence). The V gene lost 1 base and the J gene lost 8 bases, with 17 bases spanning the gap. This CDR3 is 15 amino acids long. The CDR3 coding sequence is TGCAGTGCTAGAGGGGGGCCGGGACATGAGGAAAAACTGTTTTTT. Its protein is CSARGGPGHEEKLFF.

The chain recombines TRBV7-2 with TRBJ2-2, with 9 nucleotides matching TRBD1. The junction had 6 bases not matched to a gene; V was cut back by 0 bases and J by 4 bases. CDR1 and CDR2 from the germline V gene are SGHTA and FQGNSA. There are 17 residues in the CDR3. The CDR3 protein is CASSLAGTGLGTGELFF. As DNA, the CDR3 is TGTGCCAGCAGCTTAGCCGGGACAGGGTTGGGCACCGGGGAGCTGTTTTTT.

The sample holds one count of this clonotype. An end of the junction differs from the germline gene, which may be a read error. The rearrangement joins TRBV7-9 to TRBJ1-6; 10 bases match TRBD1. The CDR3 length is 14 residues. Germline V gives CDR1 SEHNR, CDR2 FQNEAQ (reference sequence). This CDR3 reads CARSPGTGASPLHF. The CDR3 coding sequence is TGTGCCCGCAGCCCCGGGACAGGGGCCTCGCCCCTCCACTTT.

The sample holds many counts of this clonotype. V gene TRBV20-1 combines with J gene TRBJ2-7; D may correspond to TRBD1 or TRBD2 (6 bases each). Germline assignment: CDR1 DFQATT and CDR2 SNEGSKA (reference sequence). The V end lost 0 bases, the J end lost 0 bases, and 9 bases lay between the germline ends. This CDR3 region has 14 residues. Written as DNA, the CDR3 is TGCAGTGCTAGAGAAGGGGGAGGCTCCTACGAGCAGTACTTC. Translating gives CSAREGGGSYEQYF.

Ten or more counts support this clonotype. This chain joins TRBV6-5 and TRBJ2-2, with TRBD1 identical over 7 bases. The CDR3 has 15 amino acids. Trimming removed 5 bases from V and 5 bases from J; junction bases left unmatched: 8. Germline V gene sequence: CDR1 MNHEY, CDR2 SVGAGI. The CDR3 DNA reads TGTGCCAGCAGTCCTCGACAGGGATGGACCGGGGAGCTGTTTTTT. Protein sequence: CASSPRQGWTGELFF.

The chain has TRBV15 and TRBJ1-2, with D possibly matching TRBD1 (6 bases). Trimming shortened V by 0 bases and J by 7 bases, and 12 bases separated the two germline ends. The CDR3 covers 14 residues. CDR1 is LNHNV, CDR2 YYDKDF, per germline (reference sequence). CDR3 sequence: CATSRDWAGVGYTF. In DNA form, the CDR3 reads TGTGCCACCAGCAGAGATTGGGCAGGGGTTGGCTACACCTTC.

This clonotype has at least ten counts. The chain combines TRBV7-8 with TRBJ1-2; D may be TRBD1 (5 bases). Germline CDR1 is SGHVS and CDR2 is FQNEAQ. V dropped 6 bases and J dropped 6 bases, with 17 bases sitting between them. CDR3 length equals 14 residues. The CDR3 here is CASRAWAGMDGYTF. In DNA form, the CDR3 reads TGTGCCAGCAGGGCATGGGCAGGGATGGATGGCTACACCTTC.

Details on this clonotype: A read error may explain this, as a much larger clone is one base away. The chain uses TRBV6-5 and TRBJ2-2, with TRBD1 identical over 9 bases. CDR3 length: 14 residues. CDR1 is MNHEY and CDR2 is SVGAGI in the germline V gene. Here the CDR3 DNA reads TGTGCCGGCAGGGACAGGGCGGGATTCGGGGAGCTGTTTTTT. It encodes CAGRDRAGFGELFF.

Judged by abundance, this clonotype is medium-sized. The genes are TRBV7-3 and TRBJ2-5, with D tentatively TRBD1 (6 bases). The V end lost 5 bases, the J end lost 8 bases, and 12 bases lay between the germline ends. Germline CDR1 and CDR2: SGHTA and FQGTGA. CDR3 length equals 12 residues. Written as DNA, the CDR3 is TGTGCCAGCAGCACTGACAGGAAAACCCAGTACTTC. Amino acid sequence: CASSTDRKTQYF. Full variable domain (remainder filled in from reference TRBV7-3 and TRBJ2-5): GAGVSQTPSNKVTEKGKYVELRCDPISGHTALYWYRQSLGQGPEFLIYFQGTGAADDSGLPNDRFFAVRPEGSVSTLKIQRTERGDSAVYLCASSTDRKTQYFGPGTRLLVL.

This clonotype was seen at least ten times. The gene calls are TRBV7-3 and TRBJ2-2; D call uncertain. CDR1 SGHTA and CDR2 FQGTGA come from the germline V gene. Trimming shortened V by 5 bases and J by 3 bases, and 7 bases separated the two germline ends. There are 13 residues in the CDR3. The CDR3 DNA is TGTGCCAGCAGCCCTAGAGACACCGGGGAGCTGTTTTTT. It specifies CASSPRDTGELFF.

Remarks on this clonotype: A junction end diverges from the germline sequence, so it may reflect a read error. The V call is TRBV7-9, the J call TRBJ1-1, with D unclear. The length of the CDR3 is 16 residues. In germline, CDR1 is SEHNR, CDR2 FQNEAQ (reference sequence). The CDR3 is CASLPAGPAVNIEAFF. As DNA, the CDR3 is TGTGCCAGCTTGCCGGCAGGTCCGGCCGTAAACATTGAAGCTTTCTTT.

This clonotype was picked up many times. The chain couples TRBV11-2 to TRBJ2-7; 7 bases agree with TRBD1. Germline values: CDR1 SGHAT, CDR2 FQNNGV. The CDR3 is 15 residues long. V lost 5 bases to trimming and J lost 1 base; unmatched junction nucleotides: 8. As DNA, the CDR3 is TGTGCCAGCAGCCCTTCCGGGACAGAGTCCTACGAGCAGTACTTC. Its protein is CASSPSGTESYEQYF.